This entry concerns a single T cell receptor (beta chain). These data are taken from a study of blood T cell repertoires in COVID-19. Study background: Spain, Italy and the United States supplied samples that represented acute and convalescent COVID-19. T cells, B-cell-depleted T cells, or PBMCs supplied cDNA or gDNA.

In the study's own analysis: Quantification of nucleated cells was approximated via reference gene primer amplification. Here immunoSEQ multiplex PCR was the method, and the copy in TCRdb shows in-frame clones only, minus some. V, J and clone size are those of that table, while D and trimming were read from the DNA. The profile shows approximately 100,000 clones, approximately 79% of them singletons. The germline V gene has CDR1 SGHTS and CDR2 YDEGEE. The CDR3 runs 15 residues. Trimming removed 1 base from V and 3 bases from J, with 14 bases in between. The V and J genes are TRBV5-8 and TRBJ2-7, with D perhaps matching TRBD2 (5 bases). The receptor's source is a man between 65 and 85 years old with active or convalescent COVID-19. Sequenced material: peripheral blood. This CDR3 reads CASSLILGVNYEQYF. The CDR3 DNA reads TGTGCCAGCAGCTTGATTCTCGGGGTTAACTACGAGCAGTACTTC.